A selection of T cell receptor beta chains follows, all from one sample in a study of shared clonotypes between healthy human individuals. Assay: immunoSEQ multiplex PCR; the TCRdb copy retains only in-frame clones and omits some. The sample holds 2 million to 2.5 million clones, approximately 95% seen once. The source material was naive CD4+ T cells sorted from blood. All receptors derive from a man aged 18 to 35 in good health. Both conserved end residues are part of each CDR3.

CDR3 protein: CASSAGNVQPQHF
V gene: TRBV6-6

CDR3 protein: CAIQYNTGELFF
V gene: TRBV10-3

CDR3 protein: CASRLPNQPQHF
V gene: TRBV2

CDR3 protein: CASSSMTVPSYNSPLHF
V gene: TRBV27

CDR3 protein: CASSLKKVQETQYF
V gene: TRBV5-4

CDR3 protein: CAIRLDRGGTGELFF
V gene: TRBV10-3

CDR3 protein: CASSPQGERTEAFF
V gene: TRBV18

CDR3 protein: CASSLGGNEQFF
V gene: TRBV5-4

CDR3 protein: CASSVSMNTEAFF
V gene: TRBV6-1

CDR3 protein: CASSYRDWYQETQYF
V gene: TRBV4-1

CDR3 protein: CASSSGTVSSEQYF
V gene: TRBV7-9

CDR3 protein: CASSVTGALNQPQHF
V gene: TRBV9

CDR3 protein: CAIKQGVDETQYF
V gene: TRBV10-3

CDR3 protein: CASSPQAGGLYNEQFF
V gene: TRBV18

CDR3 protein: CASSLGGPSSEGYTF
V gene: TRBV7-2

CDR3 protein: CAISDGVDSPLHF
V gene: TRBV10-3

CDR3 protein: CASSQEKGNQPQHF
V gene: TRBV4-3

CDR3 protein: CASSWTGGKETQYF
V gene: TRBV6-5

CDR3 protein: CSANRDSGSQAQYF
V gene: TRBV29-1

CDR3 protein: CASSPPGGLVTGELFF
V gene: TRBV18

CDR3 protein: CASSSGLAGGLEETQYF
V gene: TRBV18

CDR3 protein: CASSRAFIPRTDTQYF
V gene: TRBV7-9

CDR3 protein: CASSPPAGDTEAFF
V gene: TRBV18

CDR3 protein: CASSVGTPGLAGATYEQYF
V gene: TRBV9

CDR3 protein: CASSYHRGVWTEAFF
V gene: TRBV6-6

CDR3 protein: CAISGTFRGETQYF
V gene: TRBV10-3

CDR3 protein: CASSLGDRGRYEQYF
V gene: TRBV5-6

CDR3 protein: CASSLKVADTQYF
V gene: TRBV7-2

CDR3 protein: CASSLAGLREFF
V gene: TRBV28

CDR3 protein: CASSSLTGAYGYTF
V gene: TRBV27

CDR3 protein: CASSFKLGRTMGEKLFF
V gene: TRBV27

CDR3 protein: CASSNEHTDTQYF
V gene: TRBV2

CDR3 protein: CASSPEWGDSNQPQHF
V gene: TRBV5-1

CDR3 protein: CASSAGSSSNQPQHF
V gene: TRBV2

CDR3 protein: CASSFPQTPTQYF
V gene: TRBV7-9

CDR3 protein: CASRPPNTGELFF
V gene: TRBV14

CDR3 protein: CASSPRGVRGQPQHF
V gene: TRBV18

CDR3 protein: CASSVGNPATNEKLFF
V gene: TRBV9

CDR3 protein: CASSFTSGGETQYF
V gene: TRBV7-2

CDR3 protein: CASSDRSPLAYGYTF
V gene: TRBV2

CDR3 protein: CASSIDNQPQHF
V gene: TRBV25-1

CDR3 protein: CASSLALQGVTDSGNTIYF
V gene: TRBV7-2

CDR3 protein: CASSPNFWGENTEAFF
V gene: TRBV4-1

CDR3 protein: CASSARRETQYF
V gene: TRBV6-1